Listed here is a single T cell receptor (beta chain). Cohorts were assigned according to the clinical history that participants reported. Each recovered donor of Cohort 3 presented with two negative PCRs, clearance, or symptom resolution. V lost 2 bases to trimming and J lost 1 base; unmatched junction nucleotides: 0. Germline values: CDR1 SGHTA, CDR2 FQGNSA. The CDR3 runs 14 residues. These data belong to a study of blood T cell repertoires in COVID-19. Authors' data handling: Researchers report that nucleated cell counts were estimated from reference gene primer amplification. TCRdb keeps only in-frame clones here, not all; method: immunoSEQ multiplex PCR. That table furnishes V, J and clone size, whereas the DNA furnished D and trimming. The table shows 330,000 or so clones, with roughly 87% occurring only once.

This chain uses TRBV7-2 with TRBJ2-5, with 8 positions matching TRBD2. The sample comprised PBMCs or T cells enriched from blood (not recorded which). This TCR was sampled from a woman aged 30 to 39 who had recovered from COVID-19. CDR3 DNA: TGTGCCAGCAGCTTAACTAGCGGCCAAGAGACCCAGTACTTC. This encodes CASSLTSGQETQYF.